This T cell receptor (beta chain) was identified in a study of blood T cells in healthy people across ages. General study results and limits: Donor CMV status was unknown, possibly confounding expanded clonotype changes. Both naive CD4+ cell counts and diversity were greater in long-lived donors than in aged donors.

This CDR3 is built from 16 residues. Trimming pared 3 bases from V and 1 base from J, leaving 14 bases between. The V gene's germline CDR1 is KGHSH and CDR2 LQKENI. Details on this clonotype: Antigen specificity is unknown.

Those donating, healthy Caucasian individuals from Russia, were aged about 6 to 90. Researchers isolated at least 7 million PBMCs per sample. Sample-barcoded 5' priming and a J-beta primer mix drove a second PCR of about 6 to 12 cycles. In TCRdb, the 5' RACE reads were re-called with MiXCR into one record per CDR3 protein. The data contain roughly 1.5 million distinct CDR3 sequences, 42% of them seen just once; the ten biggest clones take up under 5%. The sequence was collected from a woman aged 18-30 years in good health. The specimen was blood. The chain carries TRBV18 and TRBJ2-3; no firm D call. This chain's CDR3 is CASSPPALPGTDTQYF. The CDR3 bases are TGTGCCAGCTCACCTCCGGCCCTCCCTGGCACAGATACGCAGTATTTT.